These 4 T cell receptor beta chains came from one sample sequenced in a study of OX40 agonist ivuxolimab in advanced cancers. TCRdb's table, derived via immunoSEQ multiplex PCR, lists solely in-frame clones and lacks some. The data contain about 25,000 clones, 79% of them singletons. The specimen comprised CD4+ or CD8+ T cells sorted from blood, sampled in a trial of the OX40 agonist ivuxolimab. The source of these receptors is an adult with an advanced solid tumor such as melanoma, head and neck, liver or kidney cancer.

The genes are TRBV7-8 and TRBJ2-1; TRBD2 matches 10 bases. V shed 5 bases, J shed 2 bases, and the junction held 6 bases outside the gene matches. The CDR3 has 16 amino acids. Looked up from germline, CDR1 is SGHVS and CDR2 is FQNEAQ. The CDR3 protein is CASSPFGTSAYNEQFF. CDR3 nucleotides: TGTGCCAGCAGCCCCTTCGGGACTAGCGCCTACAATGAGCAGTTCTTC.

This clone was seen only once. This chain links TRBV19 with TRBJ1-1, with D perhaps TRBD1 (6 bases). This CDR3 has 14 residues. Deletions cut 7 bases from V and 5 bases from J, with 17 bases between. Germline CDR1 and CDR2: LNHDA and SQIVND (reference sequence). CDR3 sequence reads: CASKKPTGATEAFF. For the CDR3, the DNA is TGTGCCAGTAAAAAGCCGACGGGGGCGACTGAAGCTTTCTTT.

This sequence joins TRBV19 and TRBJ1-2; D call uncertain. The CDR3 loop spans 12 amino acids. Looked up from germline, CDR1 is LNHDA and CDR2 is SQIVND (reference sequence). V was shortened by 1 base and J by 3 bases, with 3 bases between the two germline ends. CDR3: CASSIADYGYTF. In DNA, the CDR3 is TGTGCCAGTAGTATAGCTGACTATGGCTACACCTTC.

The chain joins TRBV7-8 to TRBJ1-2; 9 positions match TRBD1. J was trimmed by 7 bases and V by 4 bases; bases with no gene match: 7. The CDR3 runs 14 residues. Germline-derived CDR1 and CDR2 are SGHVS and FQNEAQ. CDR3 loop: CASSYRDRDFGYTF. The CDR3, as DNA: TGTGCCAGCAGCTACCGGGACAGGGATTTTGGCTACACCTTC. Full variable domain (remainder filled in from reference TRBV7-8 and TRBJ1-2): GAGVSQSPRYKVAKRGQDVALRCDPISGHVSLFWYQQALGQGPEFLTYFQNEAQLDKSGLPSDRFFAERPEGSVSTLKIQRTQQEDSAVYLCASSYRDRDFGYTFGSGTRLTVV.